This TCR beta chain was identified during a study of cytomegalovirus exposure and HLA in healthy donors. In the study overall: In a previous analysis, around 110 million unique TCR beta sequences were found from some 180 million T cells. Study-level points and caveats: One variant, a missense change in DCLRE1C, was linked in a later analysis to TCR beta V- and J-gene trimming.

Regarding this clone: Its antigen is not identified.

The CDR3 loop spans 16 amino acids. Losses at the gene ends were 1 base for V and 5 bases for J; bases not matched to a gene: 8. Germline values: CDR1 SGHVS, CDR2 FQNEAQ. Both 60 Vbeta primers and 13 Jbeta primers went into the PCR. Sequencing was performed with immunoSEQ multiplex PCR; in TCRdb, only in-frame clones are kept and a portion is missing. The sample yields 100,000 to 150,000 clones, about four fifths seen once. The chain links TRBV7-8 to TRBJ2-5, with TRBD2 identical over 9 bases. The sample consisted of PBMCs. The clonotype originates from an older woman in good health and CMV-seropositive. CDR3 sequence (DNA): TGTGCCAGCAGCTTAGGCTCACGAGCGGGAGGTGAGACCCAGTACTTC. Translation gives CASSLGSRAGGETQYF.